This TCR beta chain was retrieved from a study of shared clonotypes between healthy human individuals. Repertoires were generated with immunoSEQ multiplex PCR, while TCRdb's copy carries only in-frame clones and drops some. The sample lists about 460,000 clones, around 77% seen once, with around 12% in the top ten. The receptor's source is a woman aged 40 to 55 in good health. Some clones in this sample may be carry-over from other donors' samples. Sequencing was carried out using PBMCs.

CDR3 loop: CASSLAANSGANVLTF. The CDR3 nucleotides are TGTGCCAGCAGCTTGGCGGCCAACTCTGGGGCCAACGTCCTGACTTTC. The V and J genes are TRBV5-4 and TRBJ2-6; D gene ambiguous. With 0 bases removed from V and 0 bases from J, the gap between germline ends came to 7 bases. CDR1 SGHNT and CDR2 YYREEE come from the germline V gene (reference sequence). The CDR3 covers 16 residues.